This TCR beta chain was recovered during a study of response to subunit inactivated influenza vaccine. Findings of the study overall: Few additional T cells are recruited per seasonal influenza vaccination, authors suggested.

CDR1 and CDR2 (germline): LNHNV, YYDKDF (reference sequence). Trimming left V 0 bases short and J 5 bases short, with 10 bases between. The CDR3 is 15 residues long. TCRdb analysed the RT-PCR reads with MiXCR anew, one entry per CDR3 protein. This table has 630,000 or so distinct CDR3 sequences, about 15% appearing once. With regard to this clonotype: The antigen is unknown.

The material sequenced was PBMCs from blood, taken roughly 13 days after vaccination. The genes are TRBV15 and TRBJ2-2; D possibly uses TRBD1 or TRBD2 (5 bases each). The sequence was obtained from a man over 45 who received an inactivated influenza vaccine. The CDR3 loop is CATSRDWGFTGELFF. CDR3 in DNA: TGTGCCACCAGCAGAGATTGGGGGTTTACCGGGGAGCTGTTTTTT.